This TCR beta chain was recorded in a study of T cell repertoires in cytomegalovirus infection. Study in general: CMV infection and matching HLA type were both indicated by public TCR beta signatures.

Many counts were recorded for this clonotype. Antigen unknown. Study-level points and caveats: Within the response measured ex vivo, HLA-C-restricted CMV-specific TCR beta clonotypes were dominant. The cumulative frequency of public TCR beta families identified carriers of CMV plus the relevant HLA.

Germline-derived CDR1 and CDR2 are WNHNN and SYGVQD (reference sequence). Unmatched junction bases numbered 5, after V lost 0 bases and J lost 2 bases. The CDR3 contains 18 residues. TCRdb processed the reads anew with MiXCR; each CDR3 protein has one entry. Among 400,000 or so distinct CDR3 sequences listed, around 18% were seen once. Specimen: PBMCs. The TCR was taken from a human donor in good health (CMV status not recorded). Some clones in this sample may be carry-over from other donors' samples. This chain uses TRBV10-1 with TRBJ2-1; 12 bases are shared with TRBD2. Written as DNA, the CDR3 is TGCGCCAGCAGTGAGTCCCGACTAGCGGGAGAGACCTACAATGAGCAGTTCTTC. Protein sequence: CASSESRLAGETYNEQFF.